What follows describes a single T cell receptor (beta chain). Trimming removed 2 bases from V and 0 bases from J, with 11 bases in between. This CDR3 contains 16 residues. Germline values: CDR1 LNHDA, CDR2 SQIVND (reference sequence). The sample is drawn from a study of blood T cell repertoires in COVID-19. Measured with immunoSEQ multiplex PCR; TCRdb has only the in-frame clones, and not every one. The sample consists of about 200,000 clones, around 86% of them appearing once. Sample: peripheral blood. This chain uses TRBV19 with TRBJ1-5; D might be TRBD1 (5 bases). This sequence was found in a man between 60 and 75 years old who had recovered from COVID-19. This chain's CDR3 is CASSILRGGSNQPQHF. The CDR3 region has the DNA TGTGCCAGTAGTATATTGCGGGGGGGTAGCAATCAGCCCCAGCATTTT.